These 10 T cell receptor beta chains were all obtained from the same sample, sequenced in a study of Graves' ophthalmopathy and Graves' hyperthyroidism. Amplification of TCR beta CDR3 regions used RNA transcripts. A first-round RT-PCR used HTBI primers, followed by a second-round multiplex PCR. TCRdb re-called the multiplex PCR reads through MiXCR, storing one row per CDR3 protein. In the table there are nearly 400,000 distinct CDR3 sequences, 15% to 20% of which are singletons. The sample comprised peripheral blood. The receptors shown here come from a young woman with Graves' ophthalmopathy.

There are many counts of this clonotype. The chain joins TRBV2 to TRBJ1-6; 9 bases fit TRBD1. Germline V gene lookup returns CDR1 SNHLY and CDR2 FYNNEI. The junction had 5 bases not matched to a gene; V was cut back by 10 bases and J by 7 bases. CDR3 length: 13 amino acids. This chain's CDR3 is CATRDRANSPLHF. CDR3 nucleotide sequence: TGTGCCACCCGGGACAGGGCAAATTCACCCCTCCACTTT.

Many counts were recorded for this clonotype. The chain links TRBV18 to TRBJ2-7; D possibly corresponds to TRBD2 (6 bases). The germline V gene encodes CDR1 KGHSH and CDR2 LQKENI. This CDR3 comprises 16 residues. Deletions cut 3 bases from V and 2 bases from J, with 17 bases between. CDR3 region: CASSPNRQGGPYEQYF. The CDR3 DNA reads TGTGCCAGCTCACCGAACCGCCAGGGAGGTCCCTACGAGCAGTACTTC.

The chain joins TRBV6-1 to TRBJ2-5; D is perhaps TRBD1 (6 bases). This CDR3 spans 12 amino acids. CDR1 and CDR2 (germline): MNHNS, SASEGT. Trimming removed 6 bases at V and 11 bases at J, with 16 bases between. The CDR3 bases are TGTGCCAGCAGATCTGCCTCCGGACAGCAGTACTTC. Translated: CASRSASGQQYF.

In its sample, this clonotype was seen many times. This chain joins TRBV6-6 and TRBJ1-1, with unresolved D. CDR1 and CDR2 from the germline V gene are MNHNY and SVGAGI (reference sequence). Trimming took off 7 bases at V and 3 bases at J, with 12 bases between the two ends. There are 13 residues in the CDR3. The CDR3 loop reads CASIPHGDTEAFF. DNA for the CDR3: TGTGCCAGCATCCCCCACGGAGACACTGAAGCTTTCTTT.

This clonotype was found many times. The rearrangement uses TRBV24-1 and TRBJ1-1, with D possibly matching TRBD1 (6 bases). This CDR3 has 16 amino acids. The V end was cut by 0 bases, the J end by 1 base, with 11 bases between. From germline, CDR1 is KGHDR and CDR2 SFDVKD. CDR3 sequence (DNA): TGTGCCACCAGTGATTTGAGAGGACAGTCGAACACTGAAGCTTTCTTT. Translation gives CATSDLRGQSNTEAFF.

This clonotype has a handful of counts. The chain combines TRBV2 with TRBJ1-2; D is ambiguous. Per the germline V gene, CDR1 is SNHLY and CDR2 is FYNNEI. CDR3 size: 11 residues. V lost 0 bases and J 12 bases, leaving 8 bases between the germline ends. The CDR3 spells CASSEAVWDTF. The CDR3 DNA sequence: TGTGCCAGCAGTGAAGCTGTTTGGGACACCTTC.

This clonotype was counted many times. The chain carries TRBV7-3 and TRBJ1-1, with a tentative D call TRBD1 (5 bases). The length of the CDR3 is 15 residues. CDR1 is SGHTA, CDR2 FQGTGA, per germline. V was clipped by 5 bases and J by 4 bases, with 17 bases between them. DNA for the CDR3: TGTGCCAGCAGCAATAATGCGGGGCTTGCCACTGAAGCTTTCTTT. This codes for CASSNNAGLATEAFF.

This clonotype was picked up many times. The CDR3 DNA follows: TGTGCCAGCAGTTACTCTGGGAATTCAAAAGCTTTCTTT. It specifies CASSYSGNSKAFF. V gene TRBV6-2 or TRBV6-3 combines with J gene TRBJ1-1; D remains ambiguous. V was trimmed by 0 bases and J by 9 bases, leaving 11 bases between them. Germline CDR1 reads MNHEY; CDR2 reads SVGEGT. The CDR3 covers 13 residues.

This clonotype was recorded at least ten times. J is TRBJ2-7 and V is TRBV12-3 or TRBV12-4, with TRBD2 matching 7 bases. There are 14 residues in the CDR3. The trim removed 9 bases at V and 2 bases at J, leaving 10 bases unmatched. This CDR3 is CARTLGRAAYEQYF. The CDR3 bases are TGTGCCAGAACCTTAGGGAGGGCAGCCTACGAGCAGTACTTC.

The chain recombines TRBV13 with TRBJ2-5; no clear D. The CDR3 loop spans 10 amino acids. V lost 11 bases and J lost 4, with 8 bases in between. The germline V gene encodes CDR1 PRHDT and CDR2 FYEKMQ (reference sequence). The CDR3 is CAPLSETQYF. CDR3 bases: TGTGCCCCCCTCTCAGAGACCCAGTACTTC.